Only a few counts were recorded for the clone carrying this T cell receptor beta chain. These data come from a study of blood T cell repertoires in COVID-19. Looking at the study overall: The study drew acute and convalescent COVID-19 samples from the United States, Italy and Spain. Sources were T cells, B-cell-depleted T cells, or PBMCs; the material itself was cDNA or gDNA.

The CDR3 length is 15 residues. Trimming took off 8 bases at V and 1 base at J, with 14 bases between the two ends. CDR1 LNHDA and CDR2 SQIVND come from the germline V gene (reference sequence). Under the authors' procedure: Amplification of reference gene primers provided the estimated nucleated cell counts. Profiled with immunoSEQ multiplex PCR; TCRdb holds only in-frame clones, not every one. Clone size and the V and J calls come from that table; the DNA yielded D and trimming. The sample consists of some 140,000 clones, about 73% of them appearing once. V and J are TRBV19 and TRBJ2-2; tentatively, D is TRBD2 (5 bases). The sample consisted of peripheral blood. The TCR was taken from a man older than 75 with acute or convalescent COVID-19. The CDR3 region is CASGERAVNTGELFF. The CDR3 coding sequence is TGTGCCAGTGGGGAGAGAGCCGTGAACACCGGGGAGCTGTTTTTT.